A selection of T cell receptor beta chains follows, all from one sample in a study of blood T cell repertoires in COVID-19. Generated by immunoSEQ multiplex PCR, the TCRdb table keeps only in-frame clones and is missing some. The sample includes 130,000 to 150,000 clones, about four fifths of them seen just once. Sample: peripheral blood. Every receptor here comes from an elderly woman with acute or convalescent COVID-19. The CDR3 runs from the conserved cysteine through the conserved F or W.

J gene | V gene | CDR3 protein
TRBJ1-6 | TRBV15 | CATSREKGDSPLHF
TRBJ2-6 | TRBV10-2 | CASSDRGFSGANVLTF
TRBJ2-2 | TRBV6-5 | CASSYRDPFSPGVVFF
TRBJ1-2 | TRBV4-2 | CASSQVKSAGTGGGYTF
TRBJ1-1 | TRBV19 | CASSPGQGDEAFF
TRBJ1-6 | TRBV9 | CATGRDRNSPLHF
TRBJ1-1 | TRBV18 | CASSPQAMNTEAFF
TRBJ1-1 | TRBV6-2/TRBV6-3 | CASSYSIIRGWTEAFF
TRBJ1-6 | TRBV5-1 | CASRQPTGIDSPLHF
TRBJ2-2 | TRBV25-1 | CASSGLWLAGGMGELFF
TRBJ1-2 | TRBV11-2 | CASSPGQGAEIYGYTF
TRBJ1-2 | TRBV5-5 | CASSFLPGDGYTF
TRBJ1-2 | TRBV10-2 | CASRDDRGFGYTF
TRBJ2-3 | TRBV24-1 | CATSGDSITDTQYF
TRBJ2-6 | TRBV5-1 | CASSLLPSWDRGPGANVLTF
TRBJ2-1 | TRBV3-1/TRBV3-2 | CASSQGRGADEQFF
TRBJ2-7 | TRBV6-5 | CASRQDRVASYEQYF
TRBJ1-4 | TRBV5-6 | CASSLFRDRYFATNEKLFF
TRBJ2-7 | TRBV3-1/TRBV3-2 | CASSPGLAGNEQYF
TRBJ2-1 | TRBV6-5 | CASSFHRDNYNEQFF
TRBJ2-7 | TRBV4-1 | CASSQVNLAGVSYEQYF
TRBJ1-4 | TRBV19 | CASSNQDRNNEKLFF
TRBJ2-1 | TRBV5-4 | CASSPRERSNEQFF
TRBJ1-2 | TRBV2 | CASHRRQTYGYTF
TRBJ2-1 | TRBV24-1 | CATSDPQGSSYNEQFF
TRBJ2-7 | TRBV4-2 | CASSQGGSRTGADEQYF
TRBJ2-7 | TRBV2 | CASSGQGGLAGEQYF
TRBJ1-2 | TRBV5-1 | CASSSGQGGGNGYTF
TRBJ2-5 | TRBV13 | CASSFGGRRETQYF
TRBJ1-1 | TRBV28 | CASSLVQGPGAEAFF
TRBJ2-5 | TRBV11-2 | CASSLGGGRSETQYF
TRBJ2-3 | TRBV11-3 | CASSLGTRGLRDTQYF
TRBJ1-6 | TRBV7-9 | CASSRGTQDLGPLHF
TRBJ1-1 | TRBV5-1 | CASSLGDTGGGRTEAFF
TRBJ2-5 | TRBV6-5 | CASRTGEGTETQYF
TRBJ2-2 | TRBV18 | CASSPLQGTGELFF
TRBJ1-1 | TRBV5-1 | CASSLVFGGMNTEAFF
TRBJ2-1 | TRBV10-3 | CAISGTSGGLPYNEQFF
TRBJ1-1 | TRBV4-1 | CASSPHTGPGMRSTEAFF
TRBJ1-3 | TRBV9 | CASSVTLWGGEGNTIYF